A selection of T cell receptor beta chains follows, all from one sample in a study of shared clonotypes between healthy human individuals. Libraries were prepared by immunoSEQ multiplex PCR; TCRdb keeps only in-frame clonotypes and omits some of them. The sample consists of approximately 500,000 clones, approximately 85% of them appearing once. Sequenced material: PBMCs. These receptors came from a woman in her thirties or forties in good health. Some clones in this sample may be carry-over from other donors' samples. Both conserved end residues are part of each CDR3. D genes are given only for firm matches. Where a row states a size, it is once, few, many or the class of an expanded clone; other rows omit it.

J	D	V	size	DNA	CDR3
TRBJ2-3	-	TRBV18	-	TGTGCCAGCTCACCGAACCCTTTCCAACCGGGGGCTAACACAGATACGCAGTATTTT	CASSPNPFQPGANTDTQYF
TRBJ1-3	-	TRBV7-8	-	TGTGCCAGCAGCCGTCTCCCCAGCTCTGGAAACACCATATATTTT	CASSRLPSSGNTIYF
TRBJ2-2	TRBD2	TRBV27	once	TGTGCCAGCCGCTCACTAGCGGCCAACACCGGGGAGCTGTTTTTT	CASRSLAANTGELFF
TRBJ2-7	-	TRBV29-1	-	TGCAGCGTCGGCCAGGGTATTTACGAGCAGTACTTC	CSVGQGIYEQYF
TRBJ2-1	TRBD1	TRBV27	-	TGTGCCAGCAGTCCGACAGGACAGGTTCCTGAGCAGTTCTTC	CASSPTGQVPEQFF
TRBJ1-4	-	TRBV30	-	TGTGCCTGGAGTCCCCGGGGAGTCACCAAACTGTTTTTT	CAWSPRGVTKLFF
TRBJ2-1	TRBD2	TRBV28	-	TGTGCCAGCACCGACCGACTAGCGGGGCCTTCCGGGGAGCAGTTCTTC	CASTDRLAGPSGEQFF
TRBJ1-4	-	TRBV7-8	-	TGTGCCAGCAGCTTAGCGCCGGGCACGGATAATGAAAAACTGTTTTTT	CASSLAPGTDNEKLFF
TRBJ2-7	-	TRBV7-9	-	TGTGCCAGCAGCTTTACGAGGGGTTCCTACGAGCAGTACTTC	CASSFTRGSYEQYF
TRBJ2-3	TRBD2	TRBV4-1	-	TGCGCCAGCAGCCAAGCGGCGGGAGTTGGGGATACGCAGTATTTT	CASSQAAGVGDTQYF
TRBJ1-4	-	TRBV7-8	-	TGTGCCAGCAGCTTAAACAACGGGGCTGGTGAAAAACTGTTTTTT	CASSLNNGAGEKLFF
TRBJ2-1	-	TRBV28	many	TGTGCCAGCAGATCCCGAAGCTCCTACAATGAGCAGTTCTTC	CASRSRSSYNEQFF
TRBJ1-5	-	TRBV2	-	TGTGCCAGCAGTGTGATTGGGAATCAGCCCCAGCATTTT	CASSVIGNQPQHF
TRBJ2-3	TRBD2	TRBV5-1	-	TGCGCCAGCAGCCGAGGGACTAGCGGGAGATACACAGATACGCAGTATTTT	CASSRGTSGRYTDTQYF
TRBJ2-7	-	TRBV10-2	-	TGCGCCAGCAGTGAGTGGATGAGGACAGCATCCTACGAGCAGTACTTC	CASSEWMRTASYEQYF
TRBJ2-7	TRBD1	TRBV29-1	-	TGCAGCGTTGAAGAATTAGAGACAGGGGGATACGAGCAGTACTTC	CSVEELETGGYEQYF
TRBJ2-5	-	TRBV18	-	TGTGCCAGCTCACCGAGGACGGATCAAGAGACCCAGTACTTC	CASSPRTDQETQYF
TRBJ2-3	-	TRBV15	-	TGTGCCACCAGCACGGATTGGGGGGATACGCAGTATTTT	CATSTDWGDTQYF
TRBJ2-5	-	TRBV29-1	-	TGCAGCGTTTTACAGTCCTTGGGCCAAGAGACCCAGTACTTC	CSVLQSLGQETQYF
TRBJ1-1	-	TRBV7-6	-	TGTGCCAGCAGCTTCCGGGCGGGAGGAAACACTGAAGCTTTCTTT	CASSFRAGGNTEAFF
TRBJ2-7	-	TRBV7-2	-	TGTGCCAGCAGAATCGGGACCCTCGGCTACGAGCAGTACTTC	CASRIGTLGYEQYF
TRBJ2-1	-	TRBV6-5	-	TGTGCCAGCAGTTACTCGATGGACGGATACAATGAGCAGTTCTTC	CASSYSMDGYNEQFF
TRBJ1-1	-	TRBV7-2	few	TGTGCCAGCAGCTTAAGGGGGGCCTTGAACACTGAAGCTTTCTTT	CASSLRGALNTEAFF
TRBJ1-1	TRBD1	TRBV29-1	few	TGCAGCGCCCGGAGGGGGACAGGGGGCACTGAAGCTTTCTTT	CSARRGTGGTEAFF
TRBJ2-3	-	TRBV28	few	TGTGCCAGCAGTCCAACAGATACGCAGTATTTT	CASSPTDTQYF
TRBJ2-5	TRBD1	TRBV10-3	-	TGTGCCATCAGTGGGGGGACAGTGACACAAGAGACCCAGTACTTC	CAISGGTVTQETQYF
TRBJ2-7	TRBD1	TRBV7-9	-	TGTGCCAGCAGTTTACCCGGGACAGGGGGCTACGGAACCCCCTACGAGCAGTACTTC	CASSLPGTGGYGTPYEQYF
TRBJ2-1	-	TRBV7-8	few	TGTGCCAGCAGCTTGGGAAGAGAAGGGAGAACTGAGCAGTTCTTC	CASSLGREGRTEQFF
TRBJ1-4	-	TRBV2	many	TGTGCCAGCAGTGAATCCGGGACGCCCGGGTTGGAAAAACTGTTTTTT	CASSESGTPGLEKLFF
TRBJ2-3	TRBD1	TRBV5-1	-	TGCGCCAGCAGCCTAACCGGGACAGGGGGTACAGATACGCAGTATTTT	CASSLTGTGGTDTQYF
TRBJ1-5	-	TRBV6-7	-	TGTGCCGGTCCCAGGGACCCCCCTTATAGCAATCAGCCCCAGCATTTT	CAGPRDPPYSNQPQHF
TRBJ2-3	TRBD2	TRBV7-9	-	TGTGCCAGCAGCTTAGCGGTAGGAGGGAGGGCGCAGTATTTT	CASSLAVGGRAQYF
TRBJ2-7	TRBD1	TRBV18	-	TGTGCCAGCTCACGGGGGACAGCCTACGAGCAGTACTTC	CASSRGTAYEQYF
TRBJ1-5	-	TRBV7-6	once	TGTGCCAGCAGCTTAGATGGGGGTAAGCCCCAGCATTTT	CASSLDGGKPQHF
TRBJ2-7	-	TRBV5-1	-	TGCGCCAGCAGCTTACAGGGTTCTGAATACGAGCAGTACTTC	CASSLQGSEYEQYF
TRBJ2-7	TRBD1	TRBV6-6	-	TGTGCCACCACGACAGGGTCCTACGTCGAGCAGTACTTC	CATTTGSYVEQYF
TRBJ2-1	TRBD2	TRBV27	-	TGTGCCAGCAGTCCTCGGGAGGCGTACAATGAGCAGTTCTTC	CASSPREAYNEQFF
TRBJ1-2	-	TRBV2	once	TGTGCCAGCAGTTGGGGCCCCAACTATGGCTACACCTTC	CASSWGPNYGYTF
TRBJ1-5	-	TRBV28	few	TGTGCCAGCAGTAGAGGGGGTGTAGGGCAGCCCCAGCATTTT	CASSRGGVGQPQHF
TRBJ1-3	-	TRBV7-9	-	TGTGCCAGCAGCTTATCGGTGGCAAACACCATATATTTT	CASSLSVANTIYF
TRBJ1-4	-	TRBV10-2	-	TGCGCCAGCAGTGAGAGGTTGGGGATTGACGAAAAACTGTTTTTT	CASSERLGIDEKLFF
TRBJ2-1	-	TRBV5-8	-	TGTGCCAGCAGCCACGACCCGGCCCAGGGGTACAATGAGCAGTTCTTC	CASSHDPAQGYNEQFF
TRBJ2-3	TRBD2	TRBV18	-	TGTGCCAGCTCACCTAGCGGGAGTGGCACAGATACGCAGTATTTT	CASSPSGSGTDTQYF
TRBJ2-7	-	TRBV18	-	TGTGCCAGCTCACCAGAGGCCCAGGGCGGCGAGCAGTACTTC	CASSPEAQGGEQYF
TRBJ1-2	-	TRBV28	-	TGTGCCAGCAGTTTAGGGAGACGGGGGATTAACTATGGCTACACCTTC	CASSLGRRGINYGYTF
TRBJ2-2	-	TRBV6-1	-	TGTGCCAGCAGGGGGGACCCGCAATCCGGGGAGCTGTTTTTT	CASRGDPQSGELFF
TRBJ2-7	-	TRBV27	-	TGTGCCAGCAGTCCAGGGAGAACCTACGAGCAGTACTTC	CASSPGRTYEQYF
TRBJ2-3	-	TRBV6-6	few	TGTGCCAGCAGGCTCGGGACCGTCACAGATACGCAGTATTTT	CASRLGTVTDTQYF
TRBJ2-7	-	TRBV6-4	-	TGTGCCAGCAGATACGACAGGCCGAGCTCCTACGAGCAGTACTTC	CASRYDRPSSYEQYF
TRBJ2-2	TRBD1	TRBV2	-	TGTGCCAGCAGTGAAGCAGCTAGGACAGGGACCAACACCGGGGAGCTGTTTTTT	CASSEAARTGTNTGELFF
TRBJ2-5	-	TRBV5-4	few	TGTGCCAGCAGCTCGAATGTCGAGGGAGAGACCCAGTACTTC	CASSSNVEGETQYF
TRBJ1-4	-	TRBV7-8	-	TGTGCCAGCAGCGCGCGAAAATCAACTAATGAAAAACTGTTTTTT	CASSARKSTNEKLFF
TRBJ2-2	-	TRBV5-8	-	TGTGCCAGCAGCCAAGATAAGGGGGGCCTGGCCGGGGAGCTGTTTTTT	CASSQDKGGLAGELFF
TRBJ2-1	TRBD2	TRBV11-2	-	TGTGCCAGCAGCTTAGTCCTAGCGGGAGCCTACAATGAGCAGTTCTTC	CASSLVLAGAYNEQFF